One TCR beta chain is described in this entry. Its antigen has not been determined. Base qualities were left out, and no much larger clone turns up one base away. This sample stems from a study of blood T cell repertoires in COVID-19 (dated by TCRdb to the early 2020s). Some background on the complete study: Collaborator samples came from the United States, Italy and Spain and covered acute and convalescent phases of COVID-19. Where available, HLA class I and class II types were obtained from metadata supplied by the sample provider rather than from assay-based typing. The repertoires were released in a freely available public database meant as a resource for research on the immune response to SARS-CoV-2. Deeply sampled blood TCRbeta repertoires from subjects exposed to, actively infected with, or recovered from COVID-19 were included in the dataset. The samples were drawn from the first 160 participants of the ongoing ImmuneRACE study and from roughly 1,300 subjects provided by 6 global collaborators. Sample metadata almost always included a de-identified subject ID, COVID-19 status, age in years and sex. The prospective study material was composed of cDNA or gDNA derived from T cells, B-cell-depleted T cells, or PBMCs.

Each collaborating institution followed its own protocols to collect whole blood in K2EDTA tubes. For TCRbeta analysis, collaborators shipped samples as frozen whole blood, isolated PBMCs, or DNA extracted from either of those sample types. TCRbeta CDR3 regions were amplified from genomic DNA by means of the immunoSEQ Assay, a bias-controlled multiplex PCR. The paper's data handling went like this. The number of nucleated cells in each sample was estimated by amplification of reference gene primers within the assay. Sequence reads were collapsed and filtered to measure the absolute abundance of every unique TCRbeta CDR3 rearrangement. Productive Simpson clonality was computed per sample as the square root of Simpson's diversity index over productive rearrangements. This is the immuneACCESS table as TCRdb keeps it, with only in-frame sequences that have V and J called. A part of the clones is gone; compared with another copy, unresolved V genes explain less than half, and the rest is unexplained. V and J calls and clone size follow that table, whereas D and trimming were derived from the DNA. A total of over 85,000 clones appear in this sample, around 73% of them only once. Roughly 10% of the sample goes to the ten largest clones.

Summary of the overall study and its limitations: The amount of clinical and demographic metadata varied by source and participant and was provided uncurated.

Sequences were obtained from peripheral blood. The sequence came from a man in his 60s with active or convalescent COVID-19.

The CDR3 region has the sequence CASSLRSTGGEIYGYTF. The nucleotides read TGTGCCAGTAGCCTTAGGTCCACAGGGGGAGAGATCTATGGCTACACCTTC. The chain is assembled from TRBV19 and TRBJ1-2; TRBD1 fits 8 bases in the junction. The germline V end is reduced by 6 bases and the J end by 4 bases; junction bases left unmatched: 16. The CDR3 sequence holds 17 residues, the cysteine and phenylalanine included. Only the CDR3 portion is preserved as DNA: 51 bases, with reading frame beginning at the first base. For CDR1 and CDR2, the germline V gene (reference sequence) lists LNHDA and SQIVND.